This T cell receptor (beta chain) was identified during a study of cytomegalovirus exposure and HLA in healthy donors. As for the study in general: From 170 million or so T cells, an earlier analysis saw around 120 million unique TCR beta sequences. Inside one of the first data releases sat some 85 million unique TCRs taken from HLA-typed donors.

13 Jbeta primers and 60 Vbeta primers were used for the PCR. The data were produced by immunoSEQ multiplex PCR, yet TCRdb's version contains in-frame clones alone and is incomplete. The table includes under 50,000 clones, 87% detected once. Germline CDR1 is SGHTA and CDR2 is FQGTGA. The V segment lost 5 bases and the J segment 9 bases; nucleotides outside the gene matches: 7. The CDR3 runs to 13 residues. This clone appeared a single time. The antigen remains unidentified. Overall study findings and caveats: Researchers counted roughly 160 TCR beta chains as cytomegalovirus-associated. A later analysis by the authors found several of the most significant clusters apparently linked to common viral pathogens.

This receptor was identified in a woman between 40 and 55 years old in good health and CMV-seropositive. The specimen sequenced was PBMCs. The chain carries TRBV7-3 and TRBJ2-1; 7 bases line up with TRBD2. The CDR3 spells CASSLGGVGEQFF. In nucleotides, the CDR3 is TGTGCCAGCAGCCTTGGGGGGGTCGGTGAGCAGTTCTTC.